This T cell receptor beta chain was obtained from a study of beta chain features in type 1 diabetes. V dropped 4 bases and J dropped 5 bases, with 18 bases sitting between them. Germline CDR1 SGDLS, CDR2 YYNGEE. CDR3 size: 15 residues. What was sequenced were expressed TCRB transcripts, since all of the isolated RNA had been reverse transcribed. Assay: immunoSEQ multiplex PCR; the TCRdb copy retains only in-frame clones and omits some. The data hold approximately 300,000 clones, with approximately 11% observed a single time. The receptor comes from a woman in her twenties or thirties in good health. The V gene is TRBV9, the J gene TRBJ2-5; D perhaps matches TRBD1 (6 bases). The sequenced sample was naive CD4+ T cells from blood. For the CDR3, the DNA is TGTGCCAGCAGCCCTCTGGGGGCAGGCGAGGAGACCCAGTACTTC. Protein: CASSPLGAGEETQYF.